The present T cell receptor (beta chain) was sequenced within a study of tissue T cells after allogeneic stem cell transplantation. Time point defined: mouse harvest day 14 after allogeneic transplant. Mouse grafts combined 10^7 T-cell-depleted bone marrow cells with 10^6 splenic CD5+ T cells. General study points: Blood and spleen captured only part of the tissue TCR repertoire.

Assay used: immunoSEQ multiplex PCR; TCRdb lists only in-frame clones, some missing. The data hold 1,500 or so clones, with 40% to 50% observed a single time. Germline lookup yields CDR1 NNHNN and CDR2 SYGAGS (reference sequence). V gave up 2 bases and J gave up 1 base, with 5 bases separating them. The CDR3 has 13 amino acids. Regarding this clone: Its antigen remains unknown. Gene labels here are mouse ones. The sequenced fragment ends 1 residue before the CDR3 boundary, so the rest is inferred from the germline J gene.

The V and J genes are TRBV13-2 and TRBJ2-3, with TRBD1 as a possible D gene (5 bases). The receptor comes from a female BALB/c mouse given C57BL/6 T cells with graft-versus-host disease after an allogeneic hematopoietic cell transplant. Sequencing input: spleen. CDR3 residues: CASGDRGAETLYF. CDR3 bases read: TGTGCCAGCGGTGACAGGGGTGCAGAAACGCTGTAT.